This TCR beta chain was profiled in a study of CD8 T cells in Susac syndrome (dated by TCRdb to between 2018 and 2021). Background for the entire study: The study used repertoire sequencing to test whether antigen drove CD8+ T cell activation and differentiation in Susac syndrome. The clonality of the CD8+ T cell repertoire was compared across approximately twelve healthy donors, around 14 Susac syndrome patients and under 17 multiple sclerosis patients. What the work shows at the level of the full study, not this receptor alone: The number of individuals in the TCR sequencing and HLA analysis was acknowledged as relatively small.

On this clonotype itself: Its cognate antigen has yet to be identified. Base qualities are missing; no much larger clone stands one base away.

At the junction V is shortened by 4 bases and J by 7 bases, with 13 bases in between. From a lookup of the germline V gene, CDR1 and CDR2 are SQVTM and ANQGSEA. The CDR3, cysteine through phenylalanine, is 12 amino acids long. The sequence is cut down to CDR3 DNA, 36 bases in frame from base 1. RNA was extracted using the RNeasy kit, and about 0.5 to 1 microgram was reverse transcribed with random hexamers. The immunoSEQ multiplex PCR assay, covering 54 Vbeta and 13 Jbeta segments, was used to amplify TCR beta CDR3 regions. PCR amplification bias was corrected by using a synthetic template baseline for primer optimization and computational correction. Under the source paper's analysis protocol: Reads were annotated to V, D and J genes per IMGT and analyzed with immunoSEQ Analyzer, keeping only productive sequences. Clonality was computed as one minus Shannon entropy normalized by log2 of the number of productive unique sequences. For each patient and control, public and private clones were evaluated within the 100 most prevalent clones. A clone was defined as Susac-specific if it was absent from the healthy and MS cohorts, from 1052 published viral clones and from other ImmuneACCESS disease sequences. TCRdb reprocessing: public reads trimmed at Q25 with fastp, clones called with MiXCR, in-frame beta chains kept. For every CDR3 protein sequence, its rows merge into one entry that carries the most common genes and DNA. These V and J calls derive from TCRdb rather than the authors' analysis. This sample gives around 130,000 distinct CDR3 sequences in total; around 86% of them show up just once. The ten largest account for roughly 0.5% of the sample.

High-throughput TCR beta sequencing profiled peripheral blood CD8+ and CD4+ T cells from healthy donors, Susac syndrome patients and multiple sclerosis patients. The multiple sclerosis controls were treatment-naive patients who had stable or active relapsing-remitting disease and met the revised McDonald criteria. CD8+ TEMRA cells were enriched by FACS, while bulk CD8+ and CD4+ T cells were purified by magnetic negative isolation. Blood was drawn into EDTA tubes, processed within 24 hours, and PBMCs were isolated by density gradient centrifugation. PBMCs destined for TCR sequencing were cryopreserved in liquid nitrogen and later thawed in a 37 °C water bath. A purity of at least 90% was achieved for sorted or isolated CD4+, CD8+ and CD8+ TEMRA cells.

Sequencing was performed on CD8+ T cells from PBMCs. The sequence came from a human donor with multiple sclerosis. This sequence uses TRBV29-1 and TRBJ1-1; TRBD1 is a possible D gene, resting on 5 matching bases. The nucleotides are TGCAGCGTTGCGGGCGGGGCGGATGAAGCTTTCTTT. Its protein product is CSVAGGADEAFF.